This T cell receptor (beta chain) was captured by sequencing in a study of prognosis after radiotherapy for stage I lung cancer. Study in general: Patient ages ran from about 53 to 90, with a median of approximately 69 years, and the group had 13 men and 6 women.

Amplification of TCR beta CDR3 from genomic DNA used two-round multiplex PCR. Primers were specific to each TRBV and TRBJ gene in first-round PCR. One entry per CDR3 protein results from TCRdb running MiXCR on the multiplex PCR reads. The table lists 15,000 to 20,000 distinct CDR3 sequences, over 25% of them singletons. V was clipped by 2 bases and J by 1 base; unmatched bases: 5. This CDR3 is 15 amino acids long. Per the germline V gene, CDR1 is SEHNR and CDR2 is FQNEAQ (reference sequence). This clonotype was seen ten or more times. The genes are TRBV7-9 and TRBJ2-7; 7 bases are a match to TRBD2. This TCR came from a donor over 45 with non-small cell lung cancer. The starting material was PBMCs, obtained before or after stereotactic body radiation therapy (not recorded which). CDR3 in amino acids: CASSLSGDLSYEQYF. The CDR3 DNA reads TGTGCCAGCAGCTTAAGCGGGGACCTTTCCTACGAGCAGTACTTC.